These 10 T cell receptor beta chains came from one sample sequenced in a study of OX40 agonist ivuxolimab in advanced cancers. Only in-frame clones appear in the TCRdb table, and some are missing; sequencing was by immunoSEQ multiplex PCR. Of 74,000 or so clones listed, about 92% are singletons. The sequences come from CD4+ or CD8+ T cells sorted from blood, collected in a trial of the OX40 agonist ivuxolimab. All receptors come from an adult with an advanced solid tumor such as melanoma, head and neck, liver or kidney cancer.

The J gene is TRBJ1-1, the V gene TRBV7-9; the D is unclear. The CDR3 covers 16 residues. V lost 6 bases and J 1 base, leaving 18 bases between the germline ends. CDR1 is SEHNR and CDR2 is FQNEAQ in the germline V gene (reference sequence). The CDR3 sequence is CASSPGGVDGNTEAFF. The CDR3 DNA sequence: TGTGCCAGCAGTCCGGGCGGGGTGGACGGGAACACTGAAGCTTTCTTT.

The chain combines TRBV27 with TRBJ2-1; the match to TRBD1 covers 10 bases. CDR3 length equals 15 residues. Per the germline V gene, CDR1 is MNHEY and CDR2 is SMNVEV (reference sequence). Germline trimming cut 5 bases from V and 2 bases from J; bases unmatched to any gene: 3. The CDR3: CASSMGTGAYNEQFF. The CDR3 DNA sequence: TGTGCCAGCAGTATGGGGACAGGGGCCTACAATGAGCAGTTCTTC.

V gene TRBV19 combines with J gene TRBJ2-5, with 7 bases lining up with TRBD1. CDR3 length: 13 residues. The junction had 7 bases not matched to a gene; V was cut back by 10 bases and J by 2 bases. The germline V gene has CDR1 LNHDA and CDR2 SQIVND (reference sequence). This CDR3 is CATRPGQQETQYF. The CDR3 bases are TGTGCCACCCGGCCGGGACAGCAAGAGACCCAGTACTTC.

This chain connects TRBV27 to TRBJ1-1; D gene uncertain. CDR1 is MNHEY, CDR2 SMNVEV, per germline (reference sequence). The CDR3 contains 15 residues. V gave up 0 bases and J gave up 1 base, with 9 bases separating them. CDR3 sequence (DNA): TGTGCCAGCAGTTTATCTGGGCCATGGAACACTGAAGCTTTCTTT. Its protein is CASSLSGPWNTEAFF.

This chain uses TRBV19 with TRBJ1-1, with 7 nucleotides matching TRBD1. This CDR3 region has 14 residues. The germline V gene encodes CDR1 LNHDA and CDR2 SQIVND (reference sequence). Trimming took 6 bases from V and 3 from J; bases not matched to a gene: 7. The CDR3 loop is CASSDTGEHTEAFF. CDR3 in DNA: TGTGCCAGTAGCGATACAGGGGAGCACACTGAAGCTTTCTTT.

This chain joins TRBV9 and TRBJ2-2; TRBD1 aligns across 8 bases. Germline CDR1 reads SGDLS; CDR2 reads YYNGEE. With V trimmed by 1 base and J by 0 bases, 5 bases remained unmatched. This CDR3 has 17 residues. The DNA of the CDR3 is TGTGCCAGCAGCGTACCTCAGGGGGCGGCGAACACCGGGGAGCTGTTTTTT. Its protein is CASSVPQGAANTGELFF.

The chain has TRBV4-2 and TRBJ2-7, with 7 bases fitting TRBD2. J was trimmed by 3 bases and V by 5 bases; bases with no gene match: 7. Germline values: CDR1 LGHNA, CDR2 YNFKEQ. The CDR3 spans 14 residues. The CDR3 DNA reads as TGTGCCAGCAGCGACCGGGGGGAGGACTACGAGCAGTACTTC. As protein: CASSDRGEDYEQYF.

V gene TRBV7-9 combines with J gene TRBJ2-2; perhaps TRBD1 as D (5 bases). V lost 9 bases and J lost 0, with 8 bases in between. Germline-derived CDR1 and CDR2 are SEHNR and FQNEAQ (reference sequence). CDR3 length equals 13 residues. The DNA for the CDR3 is TGTGCCAGGGACACCGCGAACACCGGGGAGCTGTTTTTT. Its protein product is CARDTANTGELFF.

This clone was seen a few times. This rearrangement joins TRBV5-1 to TRBJ1-1, with D possibly matching TRBD1 (5 bases). The CDR3 consists of 15 residues. V lost 0 bases to trimming and J lost 1 base, with 10 bases between them. Germline CDR1 is SGHRS and CDR2 is YFSETQ. This CDR3 reads CASSLDLGANTEAFF. As DNA, the CDR3 is TGCGCCAGCAGCTTGGATCTCGGGGCGAACACTGAAGCTTTCTTT.

The chain couples TRBV15 to TRBJ1-4; D possibly corresponds to TRBD1 (5 bases). The CDR3 runs 16 residues. Germline-derived CDR1 and CDR2 are LNHNV and YYDKDF (reference sequence). Trimming left V 0 bases short and J 4 bases short, with 12 bases between. The CDR3 region is CATSRDKGQYNEKLFF. The CDR3 region has the DNA TGTGCCACCAGCAGAGATAAAGGACAATATAATGAAAAACTGTTTTTT. The entire variable domain, with the rest obtained from reference TRBV15 and TRBJ1-4, is as follows: DAMVIQNPRYQVTQFGKPVTLSCSQTLNHNVMYWYQQKSSQAPKLLFHYYDKDFNNEADTPDNFQSRRPNTSFCFLDIRSPGLGDTAMYLCATSRDKGQYNEKLFFGSGTQLSVL.